This is a list of T cell receptor beta chains from one sample in a study of blood T cells in healthy people across ages. TCRdb passed the 5' RACE reads through MiXCR, listing each CDR3 protein once. The sample holds roughly 860,000 distinct CDR3 sequences; approximately 67% are singletons and the top ten take about a quarter. The sequenced material came from blood. These receptors all come from a man under 40 in good health. Both conserved end residues are part of each CDR3. The D gene is left open where the match is weak. Clone size is given for some rows only: seen once, a few or many times, or a class if the clone is expanded.

clone_size: few; v_call: TRBV6-1; d_call: TRBD2; j_call: TRBJ2-6; cdr3_aa: CASSFQPGLAGYSGANVLTF; cdr3_nt: TGTGCCAGCAGCTTTCAACCGGGACTAGCGGGGTACTCTGGGGCCAACGTCCTGACTTTC
clone_size: -; v_call: TRBV4-3; d_call: -; j_call: TRBJ2-3; cdr3_aa: CASSQAWDFPCDTQYF; cdr3_nt: TGCGCCAGCAGCCAAGCCTGGGACTTTCCTTGTGATACGCAGTATTTT
clone_size: -; v_call: TRBV7-9; d_call: TRBD1; j_call: TRBJ1-4; cdr3_aa: CASSPTGGQGEKLFF; cdr3_nt: TGTGCCAGCAGCCCGACAGGGGGCCAGGGTGAAAAACTGTTTTTT
clone_size: -; v_call: TRBV7-2; d_call: TRBD2; j_call: TRBJ2-1; cdr3_aa: CASSLELAGINEQFF; cdr3_nt: TGTGCCAGCAGCTTAGAACTAGCGGGGATCAATGAGCAGTTCTTC
clone_size: -; v_call: TRBV18; d_call: -; j_call: TRBJ1-1; cdr3_aa: CDSWGRGGQNTEAFF; cdr3_nt: TGTGACAGCTGGGGGCGGGGAGGACAGAACACTGAAGCTTTCTTT
clone_size: -; v_call: TRBV6-6; d_call: -; j_call: TRBJ2-5; cdr3_aa: CARITGGDPQETQYF; cdr3_nt: TGTGCCAGGATTACAGGGGGGGACCCCCAAGAGACCCAGTACTTC
clone_size: -; v_call: TRBV20-1; d_call: TRBD2; j_call: TRBJ2-7; cdr3_aa: CSARGLGLAGGGYEQYF; cdr3_nt: TGCAGTGCTAGGGGCTTGGGACTAGCGGGAGGTGGGTACGAGCAGTACTTC
clone_size: few; v_call: TRBV7-9; d_call: TRBD1; j_call: TRBJ1-2; cdr3_aa: CASSGDRGRLYGYTF; cdr3_nt: TGTGCCAGCAGCGGGGACAGGGGGCGTCTCTATGGCTACACCTTC
clone_size: -; v_call: TRBV4-2; d_call: -; j_call: TRBJ2-3; cdr3_aa: CASSQVQQPLTDTQYF; cdr3_nt: TGTGCCAGCAGCCAAGTGCAACAGCCACTCACAGATACGCAGTATTTT
clone_size: -; v_call: TRBV6-2/TRBV6-3; d_call: -; j_call: TRBJ2-1; cdr3_aa: CASTLSRANEQFF; cdr3_nt: TGTGCCAGCACCCTGTCGAGGGCAAATGAGCAGTTCTTC
clone_size: -; v_call: TRBV7-9; d_call: -; j_call: TRBJ2-5; cdr3_aa: CASSLETARETQYF; cdr3_nt: TGTGCCAGCAGCTTAGAGACCGCCCGAGAGACCCAGTACTTC
clone_size: few; v_call: TRBV29-1; d_call: -; j_call: TRBJ2-1; cdr3_aa: CSVLRGESNEQFF; cdr3_nt: TGCAGCGTTCTTAGGGGCGAAAGCAATGAGCAGTTCTTC
clone_size: once; v_call: TRBV7-2; d_call: -; j_call: TRBJ2-1; cdr3_aa: CASSFRRQSSYNEQFF; cdr3_nt: TGTGCCAGCAGCTTTCGACGGCAAAGCTCCTACAATGAGCAGTTCTTC
clone_size: -; v_call: TRBV5-4; d_call: -; j_call: TRBJ2-1; cdr3_aa: CASSPGPRDPREQFF; cdr3_nt: TGTGCCAGCAGCCCCGGACCCCGGGACCCCAGGGAGCAGTTCTTC
clone_size: few; v_call: TRBV5-1; d_call: -; j_call: TRBJ2-7; cdr3_aa: CASSSAGPSREQYF; cdr3_nt: TGCGCCAGCAGCTCTGCGGGGCCTTCTCGGGAGCAGTACTTC
clone_size: -; v_call: TRBV4-3; d_call: -; j_call: TRBJ2-7; cdr3_aa: CASSQDLPSLGNEQYF; cdr3_nt: TGCGCCAGCAGCCAAGACCTCCCTAGCTTGGGCAATGAGCAGTACTTC
clone_size: -; v_call: TRBV9; d_call: -; j_call: TRBJ2-1; cdr3_aa: CASSVGPEQFF; cdr3_nt: TGTGCCAGCAGCGTAGGACCTGAGCAGTTCTTC
clone_size: few; v_call: TRBV7-2; d_call: -; j_call: TRBJ2-5; cdr3_aa: CASSLIESRSETQYF; cdr3_nt: TGTGCCAGCAGCTTAATTGAGAGTCGTTCGGAGACCCAGTACTTC
clone_size: -; v_call: TRBV7-9; d_call: TRBD2; j_call: TRBJ2-3; cdr3_aa: CASSGLAVSTDTQYF; cdr3_nt: TGTGCCAGCAGCGGACTAGCGGTTAGCACAGATACGCAGTATTTT
clone_size: -; v_call: TRBV9; d_call: -; j_call: TRBJ2-3; cdr3_aa: CASSVEWDTDTQYF; cdr3_nt: TGTGCCAGCAGCGTAGAGTGGGACACAGATACGCAGTATTTT
clone_size: -; v_call: TRBV5-1; d_call: -; j_call: TRBJ2-7; cdr3_aa: CASSLWGDPQDEQYF; cdr3_nt: TGCGCCAGCAGCTTGTGGGGGGACCCCCAGGACGAGCAGTACTTC
clone_size: -; v_call: TRBV25-1; d_call: -; j_call: TRBJ1-5; cdr3_aa: CASSDRVSQPQHF; cdr3_nt: TGTGCCAGCAGTGACAGGGTTAGTCAGCCCCAGCATTTT
clone_size: -; v_call: TRBV29-1; d_call: -; j_call: TRBJ1-1; cdr3_aa: CSAVGSTNTEAFF; cdr3_nt: TGCAGCGCCGTTGGCTCCACGAACACTGAAGCTTTCTTT
clone_size: -; v_call: TRBV27; d_call: TRBD1; j_call: TRBJ1-2; cdr3_aa: CASSSVRTGHGYGYTF; cdr3_nt: TGTGCCAGCAGTTCGGTCCGGACAGGGCACGGCTATGGCTACACCTTC
clone_size: -; v_call: TRBV29-1; d_call: -; j_call: TRBJ1-5; cdr3_aa: CSARQADQPQHF; cdr3_nt: TGCAGCGCCCGACAGGCGGATCAGCCCCAGCATTTT
clone_size: few; v_call: TRBV12-3/TRBV12-4; d_call: -; j_call: TRBJ1-1; cdr3_aa: CASSLTMNTEAFF; cdr3_nt: TGTGCCAGCAGTTTAACCATGAACACTGAAGCTTTCTTT
clone_size: -; v_call: TRBV10-3; d_call: -; j_call: TRBJ2-5; cdr3_aa: CAISESLPSRETQYF; cdr3_nt: TGTGCCATCAGTGAGTCTTTACCCTCCCGAGAGACCCAGTACTTC
clone_size: -; v_call: TRBV20-1; d_call: -; j_call: TRBJ2-7; cdr3_aa: CSASLRGSYEQYF; cdr3_nt: TGCAGTGCTAGTTTGCGAGGGTCCTACGAGCAGTACTTC
clone_size: few; v_call: TRBV7-8; d_call: -; j_call: TRBJ2-5; cdr3_aa: CASSPHEGTQYF; cdr3_nt: TGTGCCAGCAGCCCCCATGAAGGAACCCAGTACTTC
clone_size: -; v_call: TRBV28; d_call: -; j_call: TRBJ2-7; cdr3_aa: CASSTSGPRDEQYF; cdr3_nt: TGTGCCAGCAGTACGAGCGGGCCAAGGGACGAGCAGTACTTC
clone_size: -; v_call: TRBV6-1; d_call: TRBD1; j_call: TRBJ2-6; cdr3_aa: CASTPTGTGKSVSSGANVLTF; cdr3_nt: TGTGCCAGCACTCCCACCGGGACAGGAAAGAGCGTAAGCTCTGGGGCCAACGTCCTGACTTTC
clone_size: -; v_call: TRBV27; d_call: TRBD1; j_call: TRBJ2-1; cdr3_aa: CASAQGAWNEQFF; cdr3_nt: TGTGCCAGTGCCCAGGGGGCGTGGAATGAGCAGTTCTTC
clone_size: once; v_call: TRBV7-9; d_call: -; j_call: TRBJ2-3; cdr3_aa: CASSLAQWGQSTDTQYF; cdr3_nt: TGTGCCAGCAGCTTAGCGCAGTGGGGGCAAAGCACAGATACGCAGTATTTT
clone_size: -; v_call: TRBV20-1; d_call: TRBD2; j_call: TRBJ2-7; cdr3_aa: CSASSGTSGSYEQYF; cdr3_nt: TGCAGTGCATCTTCCGGGACTAGCGGGTCCTACGAGCAGTACTTC
clone_size: few; v_call: TRBV28; d_call: -; j_call: TRBJ2-4; cdr3_aa: CASSFRRTPGDIQYF; cdr3_nt: TGTGCCAGCAGTTTCAGGAGGACTCCGGGGGACATTCAGTACTTC
clone_size: -; v_call: TRBV11-3; d_call: TRBD2; j_call: TRBJ2-1; cdr3_aa: CASSRLAGGEQFF; cdr3_nt: TGTGCCAGCAGCCGTCTAGCGGGGGGTGAGCAGTTCTTC
clone_size: few; v_call: TRBV6-5; d_call: TRBD1; j_call: TRBJ2-7; cdr3_aa: CASSYSGQGAREQYF; cdr3_nt: TGTGCCAGCAGTTACTCGGGACAGGGGGCTCGCGAGCAGTACTTC
clone_size: many; v_call: TRBV12-3/TRBV12-4; d_call: TRBD2; j_call: TRBJ2-7; cdr3_aa: CASSLGGGGYEQYF; cdr3_nt: TGTGCCAGCAGTTTGGGTGGGGGGGGATACGAGCAGTACTTC
clone_size: -; v_call: TRBV6-2/TRBV6-3; d_call: -; j_call: TRBJ2-1; cdr3_aa: CASSYKGPIEQFF; cdr3_nt: TGTGCCAGCAGTTACAAGGGACCCATTGAGCAGTTCTTC
clone_size: -; v_call: TRBV27; d_call: TRBD2; j_call: TRBJ2-1; cdr3_aa: CASSPLAGKYNEQFF; cdr3_nt: TGTGCCAGCAGTCCCTTAGCGGGGAAATACAATGAGCAGTTCTTC
clone_size: -; v_call: TRBV5-1; d_call: -; j_call: TRBJ1-5; cdr3_aa: CASSPGPRPNQPQHF; cdr3_nt: TGCGCCAGCAGTCCCGGACCGCGTCCCAATCAGCCCCAGCATTTT
clone_size: few; v_call: TRBV20-1; d_call: -; j_call: TRBJ2-5; cdr3_aa: CSASSGGAGETQYF; cdr3_nt: TGCAGTGCTAGTTCTGGGGGCGCGGGGGAGACCCAGTACTTC
clone_size: -; v_call: TRBV20-1; d_call: -; j_call: TRBJ2-3; cdr3_aa: CSARDKGGRRDTQYF; cdr3_nt: TGCAGTGCTAGAGATAAGGGGGGACGGAGAGATACGCAGTATTTT
clone_size: once; v_call: TRBV5-1; d_call: TRBD1; j_call: TRBJ1-2; cdr3_aa: CASSLAPGTVNGYTF; cdr3_nt: TGCGCCAGCAGCTTGGCGCCCGGGACAGTAAATGGCTACACCTTC
clone_size: -; v_call: TRBV7-9; d_call: -; j_call: TRBJ2-1; cdr3_aa: CASSLWVGGPQAWFF; cdr3_nt: TGTGCCAGCAGCTTATGGGTCGGGGGGCCACAAGCCTGGTTCTTC
clone_size: -; v_call: TRBV3-1; d_call: TRBD1; j_call: TRBJ2-1; cdr3_aa: CASSQEGTGGNEQFF; cdr3_nt: TGTGCCAGCAGCCAAGAGGGGACAGGGGGCAATGAGCAGTTCTTC
clone_size: once; v_call: TRBV24-1; d_call: TRBD2; j_call: TRBJ2-1; cdr3_aa: CATGTSGGASYNEQFF; cdr3_nt: TGTGCCACCGGGACTAGCGGGGGGGCCTCCTACAATGAGCAGTTCTTC
clone_size: -; v_call: TRBV6-5; d_call: -; j_call: TRBJ2-7; cdr3_aa: CASSYEGRGAYEQYF; cdr3_nt: TGTGCCAGCAGTTACGAGGGCAGGGGCGCTTACGAGCAGTACTTC
clone_size: -; v_call: TRBV9; d_call: TRBD1; j_call: TRBJ2-1; cdr3_aa: CASSVGGGTGDNNEQFF; cdr3_nt: TGTGCCAGCAGCGTAGGTGGGGGGACAGGGGATAACAATGAGCAGTTCTTC
clone_size: -; v_call: TRBV29-1; d_call: -; j_call: TRBJ2-3; cdr3_aa: CSVVGSTDTQYF; cdr3_nt: TGCAGCGTCGTGGGGAGCACAGATACGCAGTATTTT
clone_size: -; v_call: TRBV3-1; d_call: -; j_call: TRBJ1-6; cdr3_aa: CASSQERVSYNSPLHF; cdr3_nt: TGTGCCAGCAGCCAAGAGAGGGTCAGCTATAATTCACCCCTCCACTTT
clone_size: -; v_call: TRBV6-5; d_call: -; j_call: TRBJ2-4; cdr3_aa: CASSDSGLVAKNIQYF; cdr3_nt: TGTGCCAGCAGTGACTCAGGACTGGTGGCCAAAAACATTCAGTACTTC
clone_size: -; v_call: TRBV20-1; d_call: TRBD1; j_call: TRBJ2-6; cdr3_aa: CSAPPPTGIPSGANVLTF; cdr3_nt: TGCAGTGCCCCGCCCCCGACAGGGATACCCTCTGGGGCCAACGTCCTGACTTTC
clone_size: -; v_call: TRBV4-3; d_call: TRBD1; j_call: TRBJ2-3; cdr3_aa: CASSRRPRDRSTDTQYF; cdr3_nt: TGCGCCAGCAGCCGTCGACCCAGGGACAGAAGCACAGATACGCAGTATTTT
clone_size: -; v_call: TRBV6-5; d_call: TRBD2; j_call: TRBJ2-1; cdr3_aa: CASSYSASGGFNEQFF; cdr3_nt: TGTGCCAGCAGTTACTCTGCCAGCGGGGGGTTCAATGAGCAGTTCTTC